This T cell receptor beta chain was profiled in a study of blood T cell repertoires in COVID-19. Study context: Specimens from acute and convalescent COVID-19 originated in the United States, Italy and Spain. T cells, B-cell-depleted T cells, or PBMCs provided the cDNA or gDNA that served as material.

Authors' data handling: Estimates of nucleated cell counts were drawn from the amplification of reference gene primers. Method: immunoSEQ multiplex PCR; TCRdb's copy keeps in-frame clones and lacks some. That table gives V, J and clone size, and the DNA gave D and trimming. The repertoire includes approximately 90,000 clones, 70% to 90% of them detected once, and roughly 1.2% sits in the top ten. CDR1 and CDR2 from the germline V gene are MDHEN and SYDVKM. V was cut by 7 bases and J by 0 bases, with 16 bases left in between. CDR3 length: 17 residues. The material sequenced was peripheral blood. The chain couples TRBV28 to TRBJ2-6; D possibly corresponds to TRBD2 (6 bases). The clonotype was recovered from an elderly man with active or convalescent COVID-19. The CDR3 loop reads CASKELAVPSGANVLTF. CDR3 nucleotides: TGTGCCAGCAAGGAGTTAGCGGTACCCTCTGGGGCCAACGTCCTGACTTTC.